These 5 T cell receptor beta chains share one sample of origin, sequenced in a study of tumor-infiltrating lymphocytes in primary liver carcinoma. A constant-region primer primed TCR beta cDNA synthesis from about 550 ng of total RNA. Three-round nested multiplex PCR performed with slightly modified ARM-PCR produced the TCR beta libraries. The first two PCR rounds used TRBV1-TRBV30 primers with a Cbeta primer, 9 to 10 cycles each. TCRdb re-called the multiplex PCR reads with MiXCR, one entry per CDR3 protein. Counted here are 90,000 to 140,000 distinct CDR3 sequences, 80% to 85% occurring once; the ten biggest clones make up approximately 20%. The source material, 20-30 mg of unsorted bulk tissue, was used to co-extract RNA and DNA. Sequencing input: liver tumor tissue from sampling region 3. Described subset: tumor region T3, left-lateral pole. These receptors originate from a man aged 35 to 55 with primary liver carcinoma and hepatitis B virus infection.

To note about this clonotype: A junction end diverges from the germline sequence, so it may reflect a read error. The chain is built from TRBV5-1 and TRBJ2-3; a possible D gene is TRBD2 (5 bases). This CDR3 has 16 amino acids. Germline CDR1 and CDR2: SGHRS and YFSETQ. The CDR3 sequence: CASSLNGRASTDRQYF. The CDR3 DNA sequence: TGCGCCAGTAGCTTGAACGGCCGCGCTAGCACAGATAGGCAGTATTTT.

This clonotype was detected only once. This chain links TRBV6-1 with TRBJ2-7; 9 nucleotides align to TRBD2. Germline trimming cut 8 bases from V and 1 base from J; bases unmatched to any gene: 9. Germline V gives CDR1 MNHNS, CDR2 SASEGT. The CDR3 is made up of 15 amino acids. The chain's CDR3 is CASCVSTSGSYEQYF. The CDR3, as DNA: TGTGCCAGCTGCGTCTCGACTAGCGGATCCTACGAGCAGTACTTC.

This clonotype appeared a single time. An end of the junction differs from the germline gene, which may be a read error. The chain combines TRBV4-1 with TRBJ1-2; D remains ambiguous. Per the germline V gene, CDR1 is MGHRA and CDR2 is YSYEKL. The CDR3 extends over 20 amino acids. The CDR3, as DNA: TGCGCCAGCAGCCAAGAGGGGTACCCCCCCGCTGCCCAAGCTACCTATGACTACACCTTC. Residues: CASSQEGYPPAAQATYDYTF.

This chain's CDR3 is CASSPSGSDRQYF. The CDR3 region has the DNA TGTGCCAGCAGCCCTAGCGGGAGTGATAGGCAATACTTC. V gene TRBV5-4 combines with J gene TRBJ2-7, with 10 bases fitting TRBD2. CDR1 and CDR2 (germline): SGHNT, YYREEE (reference sequence). The V and J ends lost 4 bases and 13 bases, in that order; junction bases with no gene match: 11. The CDR3 runs 13 residues.

J is TRBJ2-3 and V is TRBV7-2, with D perhaps matching TRBD1 (7 bases). This CDR3 is built from 15 residues. Between the trimmed V and J ends, which lost 1 base and 8 bases, there was a span of 16 bases. In germline, CDR1 is SGHTA, CDR2 FQGNSA. The CDR3 bases are TGTGCCAGCAGCTTAGAGACAGGGAGGAGCGGTACGCAGTATTTT. Its protein product is CASSLETGRSGTQYF. Based on the CDR3 plus reference TRBV7-2 and TRBJ2-3, the full variable domain is GAGVSQSPSNKVTEKGKDVELRCDPISGHTALYWYRQSLGQGLEFLIYFQGNSAPDKSGLPSDRFSAERTGGSVSTLTIQRTQQEDSAVYLCASSLETGRSGTQYFGPGTRLTVL.